This T cell receptor beta chain is from a study of radiation and T cells in renal cell carcinoma. With regard to this clone: The antigen remains undetermined.

Overall study findings and caveats: Irradiated tumors had higher TCR clonality than control tumors. Dominant CDR3 motifs occupied more repertoire in irradiated than control tumors.

This table comes from immunoSEQ multiplex PCR, and its TCRdb copy is limited to in-frame clones, with some not included. The sample carries about 10,000 clones, 50% to 60% recorded once. The CDR3 loop spans 14 amino acids. The ends lost 1 base at V and 3 bases at J; junction bases unmatched: 3. CDR1 SGHDT and CDR2 YYEEEE come from the germline V gene. As to treatment: treatment-naive control, cytoreductive nephrectomy. Sequenced control tumors were from over ten males and several females, median age roughly 50. The chain couples TRBV5-6 to TRBJ2-5; 7 positions agree with TRBD2. The receptor was isolated from a man in his forties with renal cell carcinoma. The specimen comprised tumor tissue, sampled from a patient whose treatment was nephrectomy without radiotherapy. CDR3 nucleotides: TGTGCCAGCAGCTTGTTGGCGGGAGAAGAGACCCAGTACTTC. Its translation: CASSLLAGEETQYF.